This TCR beta chain was captured by sequencing in a study of control samples from healthy donors and cancer patients. Generated by immunoSEQ multiplex PCR, the TCRdb table keeps only in-frame clones and is missing some. The table shows under 150,000 clones, with around nine tenths occurring only once. Per germline, CDR1 SNHLY and CDR2 FYNNEI. V dropped 7 bases and J dropped 5 bases, with 12 bases sitting between them. CDR3 length: 13 amino acids. The chain uses TRBV2 and TRBJ2-1; D gene ambiguous. The sequencing input was PBMCs. This receptor was taken from a man aged 45 to 65 with head and neck cancer. The CDR3 DNA reads TGTGCCAGCATTATTGACACCGACAATGAGCAGTTCTTC. This codes for CASIIDTDNEQFF.